Presented here are 2 T cell receptor beta chains from one specimen sequenced in a study of blood T cell repertoires in COVID-19. Clones were read by immunoSEQ multiplex PCR, and TCRdb kept only the in-frame ones, dropping some. The table records 100,000 to 150,000 clones, approximately 86% of them present only once. Sequenced material: peripheral blood. These receptors originate from a woman between 65 and 79 years old with COVID-19, enrolled during active disease.

This chain joins TRBV6-5 and TRBJ2-1; D remains ambiguous. This CDR3 region has 13 residues. Trimming stripped 8 bases from V and 1 base from J, with 9 bases between. Per the germline V gene, CDR1 is MNHEY and CDR2 is SVGAGI. The CDR3 region has the DNA TGTGCCAGCGGCTCAGGATCCTACAATGAGCAGTTCTTC. Protein sequence: CASGSGSYNEQFF.

This chain links TRBV28 with TRBJ1-2; TRBD1 is a possible D gene (6 bases). V shed 6 bases and J shed 2 bases, with 10 bases lying between them. CDR1 MDHEN and CDR2 SYDVKM come from the germline V gene. The CDR3 contains 13 residues. CDR3 in amino acids: CASRGGQNYGYTF. The CDR3 coding sequence is TGTGCCAGCAGGGGGGGGCAGAACTATGGCTACACCTTC.